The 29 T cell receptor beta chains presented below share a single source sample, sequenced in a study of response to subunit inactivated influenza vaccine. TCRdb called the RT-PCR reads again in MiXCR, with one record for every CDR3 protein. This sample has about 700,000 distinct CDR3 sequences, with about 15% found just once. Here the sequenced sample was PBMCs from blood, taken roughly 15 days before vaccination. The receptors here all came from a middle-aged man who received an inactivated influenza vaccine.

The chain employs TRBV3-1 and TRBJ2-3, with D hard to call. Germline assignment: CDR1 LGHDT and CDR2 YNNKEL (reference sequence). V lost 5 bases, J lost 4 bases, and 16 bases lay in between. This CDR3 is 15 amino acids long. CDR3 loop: CASSSTNSGADTQYF. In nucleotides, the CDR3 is TGTGCCAGCAGCTCTACAAACTCAGGCGCAGATACGCAGTATTTT.

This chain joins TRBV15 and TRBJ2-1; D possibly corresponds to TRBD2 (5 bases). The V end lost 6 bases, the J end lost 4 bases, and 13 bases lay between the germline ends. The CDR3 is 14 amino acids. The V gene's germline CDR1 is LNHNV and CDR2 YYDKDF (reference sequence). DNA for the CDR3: TGTGCCACCAGGCCCCTGACGGGGTACAATGAGCAGTTCTTC. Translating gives CATRPLTGYNEQFF.

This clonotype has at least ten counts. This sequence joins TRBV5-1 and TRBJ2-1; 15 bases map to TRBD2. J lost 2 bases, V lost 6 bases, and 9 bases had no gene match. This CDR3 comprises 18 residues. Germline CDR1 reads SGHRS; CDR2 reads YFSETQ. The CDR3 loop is CASTLGTSGRNPYNEQFF. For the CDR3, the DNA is TGCGCCAGCACCCTGGGGACTAGCGGGAGGAATCCCTACAATGAGCAGTTCTTC.

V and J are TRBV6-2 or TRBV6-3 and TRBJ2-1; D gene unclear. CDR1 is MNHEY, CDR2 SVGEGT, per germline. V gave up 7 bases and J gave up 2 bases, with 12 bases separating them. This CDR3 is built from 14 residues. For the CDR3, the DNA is TGTGCCAGCATTCAGGCATTTACCTACAATGAGCAGTTCTTC. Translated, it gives CASIQAFTYNEQFF.

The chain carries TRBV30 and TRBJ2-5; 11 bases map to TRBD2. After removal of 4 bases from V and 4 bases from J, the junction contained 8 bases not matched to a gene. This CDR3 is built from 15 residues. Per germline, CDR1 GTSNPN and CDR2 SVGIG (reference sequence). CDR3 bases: TGTGCCTGGACCCTGGGGCTAGCGGGAGGAGAGACCCAGTACTTC. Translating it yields CAWTLGLAGGETQYF.

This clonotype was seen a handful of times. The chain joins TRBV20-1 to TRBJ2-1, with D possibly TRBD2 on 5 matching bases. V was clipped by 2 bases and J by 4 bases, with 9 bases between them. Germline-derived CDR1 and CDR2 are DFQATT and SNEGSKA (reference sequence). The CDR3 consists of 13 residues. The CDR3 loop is CSARPTTYNEQFF. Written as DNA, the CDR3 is TGCAGTGCTAGACCGACTACATACAATGAGCAGTTCTTC.

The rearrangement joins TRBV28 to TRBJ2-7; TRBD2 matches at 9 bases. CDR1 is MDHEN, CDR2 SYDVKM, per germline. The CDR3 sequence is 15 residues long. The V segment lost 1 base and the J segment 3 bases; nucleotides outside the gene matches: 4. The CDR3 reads CASSLFSGRIYEQYF. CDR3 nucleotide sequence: TGTGCCAGCAGTTTATTTAGCGGGAGAATCTACGAGCAGTACTTC.

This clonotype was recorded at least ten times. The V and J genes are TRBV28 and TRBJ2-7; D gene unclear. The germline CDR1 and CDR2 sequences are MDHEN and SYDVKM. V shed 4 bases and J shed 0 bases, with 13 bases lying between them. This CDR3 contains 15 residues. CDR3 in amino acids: CASSSESPPSYEQYF. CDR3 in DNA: TGTGCCAGCAGTTCAGAGAGCCCCCCCTCCTACGAGCAGTACTTC.

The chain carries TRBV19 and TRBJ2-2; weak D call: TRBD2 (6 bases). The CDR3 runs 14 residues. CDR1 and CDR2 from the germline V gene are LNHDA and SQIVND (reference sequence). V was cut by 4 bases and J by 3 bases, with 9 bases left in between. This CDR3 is CASSTGLYTGELFF. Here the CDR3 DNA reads TGTGCCAGTAGTACCGGACTATACACCGGGGAGCTGTTTTTT. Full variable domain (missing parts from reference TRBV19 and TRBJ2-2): DGGITQSPKYLFRKEGQNVTLSCEQNLNHDAMYWYRQDPGQGLRLIYYSQIVNDFQKGDIAEGYSVSREKKESFPLTVTSAQKNPTAFYLCASSTGLYTGELFFGEGSRLTVL.

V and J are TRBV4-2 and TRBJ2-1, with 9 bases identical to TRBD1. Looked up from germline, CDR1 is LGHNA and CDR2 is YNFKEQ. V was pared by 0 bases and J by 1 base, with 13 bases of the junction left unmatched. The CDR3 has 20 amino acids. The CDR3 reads CASSQDPGQGSGRSYNEQFF. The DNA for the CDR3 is TGTGCCAGCAGCCAAGATCCAGGACAGGGGTCCGGTAGGTCCTACAATGAGCAGTTCTTC.

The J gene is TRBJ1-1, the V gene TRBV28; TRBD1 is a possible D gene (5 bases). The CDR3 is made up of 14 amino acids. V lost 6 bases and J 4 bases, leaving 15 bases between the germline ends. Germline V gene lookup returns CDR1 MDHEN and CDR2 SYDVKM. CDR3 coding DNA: TGTGCCAGCAGGGAGGGGTCTCGCGGCACTGAAGCTTTCTTT. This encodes CASREGSRGTEAFF.

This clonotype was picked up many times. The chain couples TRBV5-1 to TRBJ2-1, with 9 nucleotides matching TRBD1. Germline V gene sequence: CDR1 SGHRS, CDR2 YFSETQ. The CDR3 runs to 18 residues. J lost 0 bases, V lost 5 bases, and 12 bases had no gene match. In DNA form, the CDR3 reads TGCGCCAGCAGACCGGGACAGGGTTGGGAGAGCTCCTACAATGAGCAGTTCTTC. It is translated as CASRPGQGWESSYNEQFF.

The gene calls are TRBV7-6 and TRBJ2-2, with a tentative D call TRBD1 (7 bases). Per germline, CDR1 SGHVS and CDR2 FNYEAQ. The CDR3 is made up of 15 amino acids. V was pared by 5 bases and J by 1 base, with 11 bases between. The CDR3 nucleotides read TGTGCCAGCAGCCGCGGGACAGAGAACACCGGGGAGCTGTTTTTT. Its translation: CASSRGTENTGELFF.

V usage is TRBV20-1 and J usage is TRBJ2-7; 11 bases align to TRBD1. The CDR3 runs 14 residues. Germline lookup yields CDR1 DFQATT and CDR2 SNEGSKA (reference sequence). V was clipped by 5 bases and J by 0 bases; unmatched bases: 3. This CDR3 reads CSAPDRGPSYEQYF. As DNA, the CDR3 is TGCAGTGCTCCGGACAGGGGGCCCTCCTACGAGCAGTACTTC.

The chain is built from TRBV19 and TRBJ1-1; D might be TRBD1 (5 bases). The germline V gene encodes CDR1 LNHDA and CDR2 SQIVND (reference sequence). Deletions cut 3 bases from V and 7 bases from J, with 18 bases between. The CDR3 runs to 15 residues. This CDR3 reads CASSIRSGRTGEAFF. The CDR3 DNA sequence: TGTGCCAGTAGTATCCGCTCGGGACGAACCGGTGAAGCTTTCTTT.

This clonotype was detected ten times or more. The CDR3 DNA follows: TGTGCCAGCAGTCCAAATTTACAGGGAAATGGGGCTGGCTACACCTTC. Translating it yields CASSPNLQGNGAGYTF. The rearrangement uses TRBV12-3 or TRBV12-4 and TRBJ1-2, with a possible D match to TRBD1 (6 bases). Trimming removed 5 bases at V and 7 bases at J, with 23 bases between. The CDR3 spans 16 residues.

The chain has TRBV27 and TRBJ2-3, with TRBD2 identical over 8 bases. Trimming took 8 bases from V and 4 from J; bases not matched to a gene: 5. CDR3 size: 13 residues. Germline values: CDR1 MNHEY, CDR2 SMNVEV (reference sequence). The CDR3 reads CASGAGGADTQYF. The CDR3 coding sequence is TGTGCCAGCGGGGCGGGGGGCGCAGATACGCAGTATTTT.

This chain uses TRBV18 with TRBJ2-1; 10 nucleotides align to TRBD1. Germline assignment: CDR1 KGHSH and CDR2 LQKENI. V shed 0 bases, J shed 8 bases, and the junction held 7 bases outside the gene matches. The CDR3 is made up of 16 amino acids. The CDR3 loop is CASSPPRTGGLDEQFF. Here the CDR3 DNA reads TGTGCCAGCTCACCACCCCGGACAGGGGGTCTCGATGAGCAGTTCTTC.

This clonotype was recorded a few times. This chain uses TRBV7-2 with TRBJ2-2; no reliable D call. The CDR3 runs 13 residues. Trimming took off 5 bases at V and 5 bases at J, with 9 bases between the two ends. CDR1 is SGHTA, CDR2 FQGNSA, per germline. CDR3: CASSPVPTGELFF. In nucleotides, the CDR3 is TGTGCCAGCAGCCCCGTCCCAACCGGGGAGCTGTTTTTT.

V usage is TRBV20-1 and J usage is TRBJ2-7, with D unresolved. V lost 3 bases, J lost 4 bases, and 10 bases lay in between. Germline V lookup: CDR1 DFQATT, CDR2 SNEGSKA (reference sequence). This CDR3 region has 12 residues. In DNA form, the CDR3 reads TGCAGTGCTAGGGGCGGAGAGTACGAGCAGTACTTC. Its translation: CSARGGEYEQYF.

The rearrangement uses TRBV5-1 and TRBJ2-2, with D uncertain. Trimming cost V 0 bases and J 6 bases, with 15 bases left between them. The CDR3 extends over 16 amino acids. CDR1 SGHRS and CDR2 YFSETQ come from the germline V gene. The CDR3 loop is CASSLVRLADSGELFF. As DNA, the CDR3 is TGCGCCAGCAGCTTGGTTAGACTCGCGGATTCCGGGGAGCTGTTTTTT.

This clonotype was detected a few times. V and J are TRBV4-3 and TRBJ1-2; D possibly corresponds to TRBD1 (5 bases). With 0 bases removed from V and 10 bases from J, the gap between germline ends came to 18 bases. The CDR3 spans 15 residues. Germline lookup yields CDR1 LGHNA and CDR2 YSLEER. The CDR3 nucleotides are TGCGCCAGCAGCCAAGAAGATACAGGCGGGCAGACCTACACCTTC. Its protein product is CASSQEDTGGQTYTF.

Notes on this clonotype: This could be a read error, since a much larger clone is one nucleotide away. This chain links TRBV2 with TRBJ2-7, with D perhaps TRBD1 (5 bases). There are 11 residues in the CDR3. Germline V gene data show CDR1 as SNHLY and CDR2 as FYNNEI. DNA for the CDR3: TGTGCCTGCAGCCAGGGTCACGAGCAGTACTTC. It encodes CACSQGHEQYF.

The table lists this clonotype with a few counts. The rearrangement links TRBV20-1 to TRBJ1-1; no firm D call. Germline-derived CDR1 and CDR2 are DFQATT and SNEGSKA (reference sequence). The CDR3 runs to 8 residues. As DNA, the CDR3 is TGCAGCCCACTTGAAGCTTTCTTT. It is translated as CSPLEAFF.

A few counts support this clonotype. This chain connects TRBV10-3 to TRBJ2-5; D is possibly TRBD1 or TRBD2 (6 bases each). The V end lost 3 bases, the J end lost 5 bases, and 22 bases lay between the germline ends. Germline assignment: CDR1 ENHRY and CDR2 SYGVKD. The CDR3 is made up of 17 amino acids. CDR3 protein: CAISDRPRGEFRETQYF. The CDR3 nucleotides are TGTGCCATCAGTGACCGCCCGAGGGGGGAGTTCAGGGAGACCCAGTACTTC.

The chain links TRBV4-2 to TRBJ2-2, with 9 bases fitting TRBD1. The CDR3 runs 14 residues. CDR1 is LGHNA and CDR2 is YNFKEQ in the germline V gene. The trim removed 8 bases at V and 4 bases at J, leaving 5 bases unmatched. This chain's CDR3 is CASLPGQGTGELFF. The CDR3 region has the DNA TGTGCCAGCCTACCGGGACAGGGCACCGGGGAGCTGTTTTTT.

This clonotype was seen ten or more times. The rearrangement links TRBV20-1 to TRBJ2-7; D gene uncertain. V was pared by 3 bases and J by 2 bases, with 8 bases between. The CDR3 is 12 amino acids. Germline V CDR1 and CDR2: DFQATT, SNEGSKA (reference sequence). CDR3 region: CSASTGAYEQYF. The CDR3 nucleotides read TGCAGTGCTAGTACTGGGGCCTACGAGCAGTACTTC.

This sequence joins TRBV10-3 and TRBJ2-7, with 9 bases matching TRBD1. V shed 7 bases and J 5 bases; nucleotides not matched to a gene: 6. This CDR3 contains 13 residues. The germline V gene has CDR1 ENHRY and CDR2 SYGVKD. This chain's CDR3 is CAITKGQGDEQYF. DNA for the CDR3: TGTGCCATCACCAAGGGACAGGGTGACGAGCAGTACTTC.

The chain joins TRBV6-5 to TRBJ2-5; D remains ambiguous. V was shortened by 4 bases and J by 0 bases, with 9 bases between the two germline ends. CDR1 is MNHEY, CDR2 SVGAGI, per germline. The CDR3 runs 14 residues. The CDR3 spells CASSSLQYQETQYF. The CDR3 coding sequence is TGTGCCAGCAGTTCTTTACAGTACCAAGAGACCCAGTACTTC.